The TCR beta chain described here comes from a study of blood T cells in healthy people across ages. This clonotype has a handful of counts. CDR1 LNHNV and CDR2 YYDKDF come from the germline V gene (reference sequence). V lost 6 bases, J lost 4 bases, and 10 bases lay in between. The CDR3 has 12 residues. Combining a sample-barcoded 5' primer with a J-beta primer mix, a second PCR ran for roughly 7 to 11 cycles. TCRdb recomputed calls from the 5' RACE reads with MiXCR, one row per CDR3 protein. The table includes over 1,300,000 distinct CDR3 sequences, approximately 59% detected once. The chain joins TRBV15 to TRBJ2-7; D might be TRBD2 (5 bases). Sample: blood. This clonotype was obtained from a man aged 18 to 29 in good health. The CDR3 DNA reads TGTGCCACCAGTCGAGGGAATTACGAGCAGTACTTC. It codes for CATSRGNYEQYF.